The 25 T cell receptor beta chains below were found in one sample sequenced in a study of blood T cells in healthy people across ages. The use of a sample-barcoded 5' primer and a J-beta primer mix characterized a second PCR of roughly 6 to 11 cycles. TCRdb re-analysed the 5' RACE reads in MiXCR, keeping a single row per CDR3 protein. The sample lists about 970,000 distinct CDR3 sequences; just over 50% were seen once. Sequencing was performed on blood. The receptors derive from a woman in her fifties or sixties in good health.

The chain employs TRBV3-1 and TRBJ2-7; D possibly uses TRBD1 or TRBD2 (5 bases each). The length of the CDR3 is 15 residues. V lost 5 bases, J lost 4 bases, and 18 bases lay in between. The V gene's germline CDR1 is LGHDT and CDR2 YNNKEL (reference sequence). CDR3 DNA: TGTGCCAGCAGCTCCACCGGGACGGTCGGTTACGAGCAGTACTTC. Protein: CASSSTGTVGYEQYF.

V gene TRBV29-1 combines with J gene TRBJ1-2; the D is unclear. The germline CDR1 and CDR2 sequences are SQVTM and ANQGSEA. The CDR3 has 13 residues. Trimming shortened V by 4 bases and J by 7 bases, and 16 bases separated the two germline ends. The CDR3 bases are TGCAGCGTTGGTTATCGTGGGTCGAGTGGCTACACCTTC. Its translation: CSVGYRGSSGYTF.

On this clonotype: Sequence at one end of the junction differs from germline and may be a read error. This chain joins TRBV29-1 and TRBJ2-1; TRBD2 aligns across 9 bases. Germline V lookup: CDR1 SQVTM, CDR2 ANQGSEA. The CDR3 covers 15 residues. The CDR3 sequence: CSVPLAGASYDEQFF. DNA of the CDR3: TGCAGCGTGCCTTTAGCGGGAGCTTCCTACGATGAGCAGTTCTTC.

This rearrangement joins TRBV13 to TRBJ1-1, with D unresolved. Germline CDR1 PRHDT, CDR2 FYEKMQ (reference sequence). The CDR3 is made up of 11 amino acids. V was pared by 3 bases and J by 4 bases, with 3 bases between. CDR3 sequence (DNA): TGTGCCAGCAGCTTCACCACTGAAGCTTTCTTT. Encoded protein: CASSFTTEAFF.

V is TRBV28 and J is TRBJ2-7, with 10 bases that match TRBD2. Looked up from germline, CDR1 is MDHEN and CDR2 is SYDVKM. The trim removed 6 bases at V and 6 bases at J, leaving 8 bases unmatched. The length of the CDR3 is 14 residues. The CDR3 here is CASRRLAGEFEQYF. Here the CDR3 DNA reads TGTGCCAGCAGACGCCTAGCGGGAGAGTTCGAGCAGTACTTC.

The V call is TRBV27, the J call TRBJ2-1; D tentatively fits TRBD1 or TRBD2 (6 bases each). The germline CDR1 and CDR2 sequences are MNHEY and SMNVEV (reference sequence). This CDR3 comprises 14 residues. The ends were cut back, 7 bases at V and 6 bases at J, with 16 bases in the middle. CDR3: CASKGGRTGNEQFF. CDR3 DNA: TGTGCCAGCAAAGGGGGGAGGACTGGCAATGAGCAGTTCTTC.

The chain joins TRBV27 to TRBJ2-7; possibly TRBD1 for D (6 bases). With 11 bases removed from V and 6 bases from J, the gap between germline ends came to 26 bases. This CDR3 has 15 residues. Germline CDR1 and CDR2: MNHEY and SMNVEV (reference sequence). The CDR3 loop reads CAGATPIQGLGEQYF. CDR3 DNA: TGTGCCGGCGCCACTCCTATACAGGGTCTGGGCGAGCAGTACTTC.

This sequence joins TRBV20-1 and TRBJ1-1; D call uncertain. This CDR3 is built from 12 residues. The V gene lost 5 bases and the J gene lost 3 bases, with 10 bases spanning the gap. Germline V lookup: CDR1 DFQATT, CDR2 SNEGSKA (reference sequence). For the CDR3, the DNA is TGCAGTGCTTCGGACGGTCACACTGAAGCTTTCTTT. Translated: CSASDGHTEAFF.

The chain links TRBV20-1 to TRBJ2-1, with TRBD2 as a possible D gene (5 bases). Germline-derived CDR1 and CDR2 are DFQATT and SNEGSKA (reference sequence). This CDR3 contains 19 residues. V was shortened by 6 bases and J by 4 bases, with 31 bases between the two germline ends. The CDR3 sequence: CSAKEGGSSSKPKYNEQFF. The DNA of the CDR3 is TGCAGTGCCAAAGAAGGAGGCAGCAGTTCTAAACCGAAATACAATGAGCAGTTCTTC.

The J gene is TRBJ2-7, the V gene TRBV27; no reliable D call. Deletions cut 0 bases from V and 1 base from J, with 10 bases between. Germline assignment: CDR1 MNHEY and CDR2 SMNVEV (reference sequence). This CDR3 spans 15 amino acids. In DNA form, the CDR3 reads TGTGCCAGCAGTTTATCGGCGGAAGGGTCCTACGAGCAGTACTTC. This codes for CASSLSAEGSYEQYF.

The rearrangement links TRBV6-5 to TRBJ2-3; D is ambiguous. Germline assignment: CDR1 MNHEY and CDR2 SVGAGI. Trimming shortened V by 4 bases and J by 2 bases, and 16 bases separated the two germline ends. The CDR3 runs 16 residues. CDR3 DNA sequence: TGTGCCAGCAGTTCACATTACTTTCGGTCCACAGATACGCAGTATTTT. It specifies CASSSHYFRSTDTQYF.

This rearrangement joins TRBV6-6 to TRBJ1-1; 8 nucleotides align to TRBD1. CDR1 and CDR2 (germline): MNHNY, SVGAGI (reference sequence). CDR3 length: 12 amino acids. V trimming: 5 bases; J trimming: 13 bases; junction bases outside the gene matches: 9. The CDR3 DNA reads TGTGCCAGCAGTGTCAGGGGGCTGGAGGTTTTCTTT. Translation gives CASSVRGLEVFF.

The CDR3 coding sequence is TGCGCCAGCAGCTTGTTTGGGGAGGACACTGAAGCTTTCTTT. Its translation is CASSLFGEDTEAFF. The chain uses TRBV5-1 and TRBJ1-1; D remains unclear. Germline V CDR1 and CDR2: SGHRS, YFSETQ. CDR3 length: 14 amino acids. V lost 1 base and J 3 bases, leaving 10 bases between the germline ends.

This chain uses TRBV27 with TRBJ2-7, with 8 bases identical to TRBD2. Germline V gene lookup returns CDR1 MNHEY and CDR2 SMNVEV (reference sequence). After removal of 7 bases from V and 6 bases from J, the junction contained 17 bases not matched to a gene. The CDR3 runs to 16 residues. DNA of the CDR3: TGTGCCAGCAATAAGGCCGTAGCGGGATGGGCGGGCGAGCAGTACTTC. This encodes CASNKAVAGWAGEQYF.

The chain carries TRBV28 and TRBJ2-7; 7 nucleotides agree with TRBD1. V was pared by 5 bases and J by 9 bases, with 19 bases of the junction left unmatched. This CDR3 spans 16 amino acids. Germline CDR1 reads MDHEN; CDR2 reads SYDVKM. CDR3 in DNA: TGTGCCAGCAGTCCGAATCCGGACAGGTTGCACTTCGGGCAGTACTTC. Its translation: CASSPNPDRLHFGQYF. Full variable domain (remainder filled in from reference TRBV28 and TRBJ2-7): DVKVTQSSRYLVKRTGEKVFLECVQDMDHENMFWYRQDPGLGLRLIYFSYDVKMKEKGDIPEGYSVSREKKERFSLILESASTNQTSMYLCASSPNPDRLHFGQYFGPGTRLTVT.

This sequence joins TRBV12-3 or TRBV12-4 and TRBJ2-1; D gene uncertain. Trimming cost V 5 bases and J 9 bases, with 23 bases left between them. The CDR3 is 16 residues long. CDR3 DNA: TGTGCCAGCAGTCCCCCTCTAACGCACGGATACGGTGAGCAGTTCTTC. This translates into CASSPPLTHGYGEQFF.

The chain carries TRBV7-2 and TRBJ2-7; tentatively, D is TRBD1 or TRBD2 (7 bases each). V was clipped by 5 bases and J by 5 bases, with 19 bases between them. Germline CDR1 reads SGHTA; CDR2 reads FQGNSA. The CDR3 extends over 15 amino acids. CDR3 protein: CASSPGGGQSHEQYF. CDR3 nucleotide sequence: TGTGCCAGCAGCCCTGGGGGGGGACAGAGCCACGAGCAGTACTTC.

There are a few counts of this clonotype. The chain uses TRBV20-1 and TRBJ1-6, with 9 bases lining up with TRBD1. The junction had 8 bases not matched to a gene; V was cut back by 6 bases and J by 8 bases. CDR1 and CDR2 (germline): DFQATT, SNEGSKA (reference sequence). This CDR3 has 14 residues. CDR3 region: CSAEGQGLDSPLHF. Here the CDR3 DNA reads TGCAGTGCAGAGGGACAGGGTCTCGATTCACCCCTCCACTTT.

This clonotype came up once. The gene calls are TRBV12-3 or TRBV12-4 and TRBJ2-3, with unresolved D. V dropped 7 bases and J dropped 0 bases, with 11 bases sitting between them. The CDR3 totals 14 residues. The CDR3 DNA is TGTGCCAGCATTACACAATCCAGCACAGATACGCAGTATTTT. This translates into CASITQSSTDTQYF.

As to this clonotype: Here the CDR3 omits its conserved ending phenylalanine or tryptophan, so a read error is the likely source. The J gene is TRBJ2-7, the V gene TRBV6-6; D perhaps matches TRBD1 (5 bases). Trimming took 5 bases from V and 3 from J, leaving 14 bases between them. The V gene's germline CDR1 is MNHNY and CDR2 SVGAGI (reference sequence). The CDR3 extends over 14 amino acids. The CDR3 is CASSTRGFDYEQYL. Written as DNA, the CDR3 is TGTGCCAGCAGTACAAGGGGTTTCGACTACGAGCAGTACTTA.

This clonotype was observed a handful of times. The chain recombines TRBV29-1 with TRBJ1-4, with D maybe TRBD1 (5 bases). Germline CDR1 reads SQVTM; CDR2 reads ANQGSEA. This CDR3 spans 16 amino acids. Trimming took off 1 base at V and 5 bases at J, with 17 bases between the two ends. CDR3 DNA: TGCAGCGTTGAAGTCCCCTCCGGGACGGTAAATGAAAAACTGTTTTTT. This encodes CSVEVPSGTVNEKLFF.

The V and J genes are TRBV12-3 or TRBV12-4 and TRBJ2-1; D possibly uses TRBD1 or TRBD2 (5 bases each). V shed 3 bases and J shed 10 bases, with 10 bases lying between them. The CDR3 length is 12 residues. In DNA, the CDR3 is TGTGCCAGCAGTTTTGAGGGGTGGGAGCAGTTCTTC. It translates to CASSFEGWEQFF.

This clonotype was detected only a few times. CDR3 protein: CSAQTKANYGYTF. DNA for the CDR3: TGCAGTGCTCAGACAAAGGCTAACTATGGCTACACCTTC. The genes are TRBV20-1 and TRBJ1-2; no clear D. This CDR3 is built from 13 residues. The germline CDR1 and CDR2 sequences are DFQATT and SNEGSKA (reference sequence). Trimming removed 5 bases from V and 0 bases from J, with 10 bases in between.

The chain is built from TRBV9 and TRBJ1-1, with 7 bases lining up with TRBD1. Germline V CDR1 and CDR2: SGDLS, YYNGEE. With V trimmed by 1 base and J by 8 bases, 17 bases remained unmatched. This CDR3 spans 17 amino acids. The DNA for the CDR3 is TGTGCCAGCAGCGTAAAGCCGGGACAGTGGAGGATATTGGAAGCTTTCTTT. Residues: CASSVKPGQWRILEAFF.

The rearrangement joins TRBV30 to TRBJ2-7, with a tentative D call TRBD2 (6 bases). V was trimmed by 4 bases and J by 3 bases, leaving 13 bases between them. This CDR3 is built from 13 residues. Per germline, CDR1 GTSNPN and CDR2 SVGIG (reference sequence). CDR3 DNA sequence: TGTGCCTGGACCGGTTGGCGGGGCTACGAGCAGTACTTC. Amino acids: CAWTGWRGYEQYF.